This T cell receptor (beta chain) was profiled in a study of beta chain features in type 1 diabetes. The ends were cut back, 4 bases at V and 2 bases at J, with 15 bases in the middle. CDR3 length equals 14 residues. Germline values: CDR1 SQVTM, CDR2 ANQGSEA. Overall study findings and caveats: The study found fewer insertions and more deletions at VDJ junctions in type 1 diabetes patients.

Researchers reported sorting CD4+ naive, central memory, regulatory and stem cell-like memory cells via CD45RO/CCR7/CD25/CD127/CD95/CD27. Sorted populations all exceeded 98% purity. Worth noting for this clone: The antigen is unknown.

Expressed TCRB transcripts were sequenced, since all the RNA that had been isolated was reverse transcribed. The protocol was immunoSEQ multiplex PCR, while the TCRdb copy is restricted to in-frame clones and leaves out a portion. The sample holds 40,000 or so clones; approximately 56% are singletons and the top ten take 2.1%. This clonotype was obtained from a woman under 30 in good health. The chain links TRBV29-1 to TRBJ2-7; no reliable D call. The sample was Tregs from blood. CDR3: CSVGVKQLTYEQYF. CDR3 nucleotide sequence: TGCAGCGTTGGGGTCAAACAGCTCACCTACGAGCAGTACTTC.